A selection of T cell receptor beta chains follows, all from one sample in a study of beta chain features in type 1 diabetes. Sequencing was performed with immunoSEQ multiplex PCR; in TCRdb, only in-frame clones are kept and a portion is missing. The sample shows about 650,000 clones, roughly 12% of them seen only once. Material: naive CD4+ T cells from blood. The receptor set was obtained from a man younger than 45 with type 1 diabetes. Both conserved end residues are part of each CDR3. Fields, in order: D gene, V gene, clone size, J gene, CDR3 DNA, CDR3 protein. D genes are given only for firm matches. For some rows the clone size is stated as once, few or many, or as a class when expanded; others skip it.

d_gene: -
v_gene: TRBV27
abundance: -
j_gene: TRBJ1-4
CDR3nt: TGTGCCAGCAGTTTCCTTCGGACGGTATCTAATGAAAAACTGTTTTTT
CDR3aa: CASSFLRTVSNEKLFF

d_gene: -
v_gene: TRBV10-3
abundance: few
j_gene: TRBJ2-5
CDR3nt: TGTGCCATCAGTGAGTCCGGCTCCCAAGAGACCCAGTACTTC
CDR3aa: CAISESGSQETQYF

d_gene: -
v_gene: TRBV6-6
abundance: -
j_gene: TRBJ2-1
CDR3nt: TGTGCCAGCAGTTACGGCGTCGGATCCAATGAGCAGTTCTTC
CDR3aa: CASSYGVGSNEQFF

d_gene: -
v_gene: TRBV5-1
abundance: few
j_gene: TRBJ2-7
CDR3nt: TGCGCCAGCAGCTTGGACCCGACAACCTACGAGCAGTACTTC
CDR3aa: CASSLDPTTYEQYF

d_gene: -
v_gene: TRBV6-6
abundance: -
j_gene: TRBJ2-3
CDR3nt: TGTGCCAGCACCCCCGACCGGTGGGATACGCAGTATTTT
CDR3aa: CASTPDRWDTQYF

d_gene: -
v_gene: TRBV29-1
abundance: -
j_gene: TRBJ2-7
CDR3nt: TGCAGCGTCACGGTGGGGTGGGAATACGAGCAGTACTTC
CDR3aa: CSVTVGWEYEQYF

d_gene: TRBD1
v_gene: TRBV4-2
abundance: -
j_gene: TRBJ1-2
CDR3nt: TGTGCCAGCAGCCAAGATCTGAGGGGGCGGAACAACTATGGCTACACCTTC
CDR3aa: CASSQDLRGRNNYGYTF

d_gene: TRBD1
v_gene: TRBV29-1
abundance: -
j_gene: TRBJ1-4
CDR3nt: TGCAGCGCCGTCCCGGGACAGGGGGCGGGTGAAAAACTGTTTTTT
CDR3aa: CSAVPGQGAGEKLFF

d_gene: TRBD2
v_gene: TRBV4-3
abundance: few
j_gene: TRBJ2-5
CDR3nt: TGCGCCAGCAGCCAAGGTCTGGGGGAGGGAGAGACCCAGTACTTC
CDR3aa: CASSQGLGEGETQYF

d_gene: -
v_gene: TRBV29-1
abundance: -
j_gene: TRBJ2-5
CDR3nt: TGCAGCGTTGGATTCTCCTCGGACCCGAGTTCAGAGACCCAGTACTTC
CDR3aa: CSVGFSSDPSSETQYF

d_gene: -
v_gene: TRBV4-3
abundance: -
j_gene: TRBJ1-2
CDR3nt: TGCGCCAGCAGCCAAGAACAGCGAGCTAACTATGGCTACACCTTC
CDR3aa: CASSQEQRANYGYTF

d_gene: TRBD1
v_gene: TRBV19
abundance: few
j_gene: TRBJ2-7
CDR3nt: TGTGCCAGTAGCGATCCGGGACAGGGGGCCTACGAGCAGTACTTC
CDR3aa: CASSDPGQGAYEQYF

d_gene: TRBD1
v_gene: TRBV30
abundance: few
j_gene: TRBJ1-4
CDR3nt: TGTGCCTGGAGTACAGGGGCAACTAATGAAAAACTGTTTTTT
CDR3aa: CAWSTGATNEKLFF

d_gene: -
v_gene: TRBV5-1
abundance: once
j_gene: TRBJ2-2
CDR3nt: TGCGCCAGCAGTAGAACAGAAAACACCGGGGAGCTGTTTTTT
CDR3aa: CASSRTENTGELFF

d_gene: -
v_gene: TRBV9
abundance: few
j_gene: TRBJ1-1
CDR3nt: TGTGCCAGCAGCGTAGCAGGCAAGAACACTGAAGCTTTCTTT
CDR3aa: CASSVAGKNTEAFF